This T cell receptor (beta chain) was sequenced in a study of blood T cell repertoires in COVID-19. Germline V gene data show CDR1 as LNHDA and CDR2 as SQIVND (reference sequence). The J segment lost 6 bases and the V segment lost 5 bases, leaving 10 bases of the junction unmatched. This CDR3 is built from 15 residues. Profiling relied on immunoSEQ multiplex PCR, and the TCRdb table lists in-frame clones only, not all of them. The sample shows 70,000 or so clones, approximately 84% of them seen only once. Sequenced sample: peripheral blood. The source is a man over 45 with COVID-19, enrolled during active disease. The J gene is TRBJ2-5, the V gene TRBV19; 9 bases line up with TRBD1. The CDR3 DNA sequence: TGTGCCAGTAGTGACCGGGACAGGGCCGGAAAGACCCAGTACTTC. Residues: CASSDRDRAGKTQYF.